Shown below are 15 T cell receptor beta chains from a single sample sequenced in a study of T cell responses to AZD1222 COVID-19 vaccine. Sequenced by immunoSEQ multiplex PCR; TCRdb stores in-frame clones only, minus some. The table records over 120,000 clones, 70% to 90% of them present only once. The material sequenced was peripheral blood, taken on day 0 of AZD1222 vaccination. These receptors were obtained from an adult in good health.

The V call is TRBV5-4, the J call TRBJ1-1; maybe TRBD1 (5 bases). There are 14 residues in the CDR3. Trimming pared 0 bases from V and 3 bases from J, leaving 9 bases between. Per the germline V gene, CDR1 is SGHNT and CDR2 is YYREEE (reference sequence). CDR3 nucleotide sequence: TGTGCCAGCAGCTTGGTAGCCAGGGACACTGAAGCTTTCTTT. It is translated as CASSLVARDTEAFF. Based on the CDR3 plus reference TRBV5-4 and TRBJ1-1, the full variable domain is ETGVTQSPTHLIKTRGQQVTLRCSSQSGHNTVSWYQQALGQGPQFIFQYYREEENGRGNFPPRFSGLQFPNYSSELNVNALELDDSALYLCASSLVARDTEAFFGQGTRLTVV.

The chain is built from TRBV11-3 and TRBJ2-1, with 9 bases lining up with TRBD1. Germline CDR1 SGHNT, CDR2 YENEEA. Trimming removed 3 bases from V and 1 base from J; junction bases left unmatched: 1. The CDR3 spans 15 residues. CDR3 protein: CASSLGQGSYNEQFF. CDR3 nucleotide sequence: TGTGCCAGCAGCTTGGGACAGGGTTCCTACAATGAGCAGTTCTTC.

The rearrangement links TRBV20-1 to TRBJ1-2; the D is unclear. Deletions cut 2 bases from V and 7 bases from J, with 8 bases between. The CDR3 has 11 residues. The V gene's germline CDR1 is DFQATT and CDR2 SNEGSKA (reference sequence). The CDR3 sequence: CSARRPGGYTF. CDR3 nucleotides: TGCAGTGCTAGACGCCCCGGTGGCTACACCTTC.

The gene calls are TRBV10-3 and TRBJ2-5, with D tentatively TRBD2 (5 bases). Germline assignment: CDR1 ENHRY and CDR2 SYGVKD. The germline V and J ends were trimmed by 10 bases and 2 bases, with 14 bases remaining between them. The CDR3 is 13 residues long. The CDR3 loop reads CATIGPGQETQYF. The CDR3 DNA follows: TGTGCCACGATAGGACCGGGGCAAGAGACCCAGTACTTC.

The CDR3 nucleotides read TGCGCCAGCAGTGATGGGGCGTATGGCTACACCTTC. Residues: CASSDGAYGYTF. The chain links TRBV10-2 to TRBJ1-2; TRBD1 is a possible D gene (5 bases). The CDR3 totals 12 residues. Trimming pared 3 bases from V and 5 bases from J, leaving 7 bases between. Germline CDR1 reads WSHSY; CDR2 reads SAAADI.

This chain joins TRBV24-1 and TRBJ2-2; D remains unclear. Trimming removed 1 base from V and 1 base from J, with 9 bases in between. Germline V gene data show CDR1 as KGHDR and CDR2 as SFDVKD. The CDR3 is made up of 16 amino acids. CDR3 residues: CATSDFPRQNTGELFF. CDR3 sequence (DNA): TGTGCCACCAGTGATTTTCCTAGACAGAACACCGGGGAGCTGTTTTTT.

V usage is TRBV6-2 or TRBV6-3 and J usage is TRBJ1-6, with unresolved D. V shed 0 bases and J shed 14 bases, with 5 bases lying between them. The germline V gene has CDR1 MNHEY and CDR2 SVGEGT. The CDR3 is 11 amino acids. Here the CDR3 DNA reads TGTGCCAGCAGTTACTCGGGGTCCCTCCACTTT. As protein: CASSYSGSLHF.

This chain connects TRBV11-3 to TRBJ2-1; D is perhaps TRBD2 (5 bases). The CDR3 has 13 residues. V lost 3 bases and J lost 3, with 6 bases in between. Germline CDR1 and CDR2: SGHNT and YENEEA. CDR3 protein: CASSFGLYNEQFF. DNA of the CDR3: TGTGCCAGCAGCTTCGGACTCTACAATGAGCAGTTCTTC.

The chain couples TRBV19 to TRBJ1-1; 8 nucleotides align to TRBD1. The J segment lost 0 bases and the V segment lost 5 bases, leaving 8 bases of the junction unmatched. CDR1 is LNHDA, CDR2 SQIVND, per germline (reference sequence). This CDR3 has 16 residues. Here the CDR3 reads CASSDGTGRMNTEAFF. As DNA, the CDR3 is TGTGCCAGTAGTGACGGGACAGGTCGGATGAACACTGAAGCTTTCTTT.

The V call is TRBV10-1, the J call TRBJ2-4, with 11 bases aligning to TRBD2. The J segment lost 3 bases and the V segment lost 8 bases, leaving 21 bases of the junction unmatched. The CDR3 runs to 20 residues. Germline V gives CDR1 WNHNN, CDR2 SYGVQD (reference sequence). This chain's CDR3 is CASRPPGSGRAWGVKNIQYF. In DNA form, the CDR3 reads TGCGCCAGCCGACCCCCGGGTAGCGGGAGGGCCTGGGGAGTCAAAAACATTCAGTACTTC.

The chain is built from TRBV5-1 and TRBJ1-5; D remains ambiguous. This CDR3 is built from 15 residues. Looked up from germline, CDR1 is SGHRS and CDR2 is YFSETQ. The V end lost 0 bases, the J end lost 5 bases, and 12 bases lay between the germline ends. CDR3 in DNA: TGCGCCAGCAGCTTGGGGGTGTCCGGGGATCAGCCCCAGCATTTT. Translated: CASSLGVSGDQPQHF.

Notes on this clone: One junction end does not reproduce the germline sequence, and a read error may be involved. CDR3 DNA: TGCAGTGCTAGGGGGGCTTCGGCCCTCCTATTC. Encoded protein: CSARGASALLF. The V gene is TRBV20-1, the J gene TRBJ2-7; possible D gene TRBD1, 6 bases. Germline V gene sequence: CDR1 DFQATT, CDR2 SNEGSKA (reference sequence). This CDR3 contains 11 residues.

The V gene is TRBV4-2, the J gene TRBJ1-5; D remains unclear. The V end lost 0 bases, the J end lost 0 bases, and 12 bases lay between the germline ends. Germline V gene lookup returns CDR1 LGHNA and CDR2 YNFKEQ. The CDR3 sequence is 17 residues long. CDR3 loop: CASSQDDGLNSNQPQHF. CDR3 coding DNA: TGTGCCAGCAGCCAAGATGACGGGCTTAATAGCAATCAGCCCCAGCATTTT.

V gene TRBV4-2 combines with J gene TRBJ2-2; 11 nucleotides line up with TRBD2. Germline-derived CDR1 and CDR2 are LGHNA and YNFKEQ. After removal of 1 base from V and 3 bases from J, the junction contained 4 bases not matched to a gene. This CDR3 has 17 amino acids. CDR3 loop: CASSQVMTSGDTGELFF. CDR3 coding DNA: TGTGCCAGCAGCCAAGTGATGACTAGCGGGGACACCGGGGAGCTGTTTTTT.

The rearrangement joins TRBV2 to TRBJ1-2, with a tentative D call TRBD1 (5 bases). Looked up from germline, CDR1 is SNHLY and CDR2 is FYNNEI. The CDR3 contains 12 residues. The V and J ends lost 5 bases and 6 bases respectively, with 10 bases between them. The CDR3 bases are TGTGCCAGCAGTACAGGCTTCGATGGCTACACCTTC. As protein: CASSTGFDGYTF.